This TCR beta chain comes out of a study of blood T cell repertoires in COVID-19 (dated by TCRdb to the early 2020s). Looking at the study overall: The collaborator samples originated in the United States, Italy and Spain and spanned the acute and convalescent phases of COVID-19. The prospective study material was composed of cDNA or gDNA derived from T cells, B-cell-depleted T cells, or PBMCs. The dataset comprised deeply sampled blood TCRbeta repertoires from subjects exposed to, actively infected with, or recovered from COVID-19. A freely available public database, intended as a resource for researchers studying the immune response to SARS-CoV-2, is where the repertoires were released. The samples were drawn from the first 160 participants of the ongoing ImmuneRACE study and from 1,254 subjects provided by 6 global collaborators. Nearly every sample came with metadata listing a de-identified subject ID, COVID-19 status, age in years and sex. Where HLA class I and class II types were available, the types were taken from metadata supplied by the sample provider, not from assay-based typing.

Notes on this clone: Its binding antigen is unknown. No qualities accompany the bases; no much larger clone lies one base away.

CDR1 and CDR2 are read off the germline V gene as SGHAT and FQNNGV. Reading from cysteine to phenylalanine, the CDR3 counts 13 amino acids. Kept here is only the CDR3 DNA, which spans 39 bases and is read in frame from base 1. Cut back by 5 bases and 4 bases, the V and J ends lie 11 bases apart. Each collaborating institution followed its own protocols to collect whole blood in K2EDTA tubes. Collaborator samples were shipped for TCRbeta analysis as frozen whole blood, isolated PBMCs, or DNA extracted from either sample type. TCRbeta CDR3 regions were amplified from genomic DNA by means of the immunoSEQ Assay, a bias-controlled multiplex PCR. The paper's processing steps were these. The number of nucleated cells in each sample was estimated from the amplification of reference gene primers within the assay. To quantify the absolute abundance of each unique TCRbeta CDR3 rearrangement, sequence reads were collapsed and filtered. Productive Simpson clonality was computed per sample as the square root of Simpson's diversity index over productive rearrangements. Sourced from immuneACCESS, this table was stored by TCRdb with only in-frame sequences that have V and J called. A share of the clones is absent; for the studies checked, an unresolved V gene accounts for under half, and the remainder has no known explanation. V, J and clone size are taken as reported in that table, and D and trimming were inferred from the DNA itself. In this sample the table shows some 220,000 clones, over 80% of which occur a single time. The ten largest clonotypes hold 5.5% to 7.5% of the sample.

Broader findings and caveats from the paper: The amount of clinical and demographic metadata varied by source and participant and was provided uncurated.

The sequence was obtained from a woman in her sixties or seventies with active or convalescent COVID-19. The specimen was peripheral blood. This chain is built from TRBV11-2 and TRBJ2-5, with a tentative D gene TRBD2 over 6 matching bases. The DNA is TGTGCCAGCAGCGGGGGGACCTCAGAGACCCAGTACTTC. This is translated as CASSGGTSETQYF.